This T cell receptor beta chain was recorded in a study of cytomegalovirus exposure and HLA in healthy donors. Study overall: Among a few hundred genotyped donors, around 80% fell in the Caucasian-associated ancestry cluster.

While unrecorded immune exposures were likely, the donors were nominally healthy when sampled. PCR involved 60 Vbeta and 13 Jbeta primers. Produced via immunoSEQ multiplex PCR; TCRdb's table is partial and in-frame only. Of roughly 140,000 clones listed, about three fifths are singletons. Note on this clone: Its antigen is unknown.

Notes on the study in general: A few CMV-associated chains proved CMV antigen-specific in vitro.

Unmatched junction bases numbered 10, after V lost 3 bases and J lost 14 bases. The germline gives CDR1 WSHSY, CDR2 SAAADI. This CDR3 spans 15 amino acids. This receptor was taken from a woman aged 30 to 39 in good health and CMV-seropositive. The specimen sequenced was PBMCs. The genes are TRBV10-2 and TRBJ2-1, with 13 bases matching TRBD2. This CDR3 is CASSDRTSGRREKFF. The CDR3 region has the DNA TGCGCCAGCAGTGATAGGACTAGCGGGAGAAGAGAGAAGTTCTTC.